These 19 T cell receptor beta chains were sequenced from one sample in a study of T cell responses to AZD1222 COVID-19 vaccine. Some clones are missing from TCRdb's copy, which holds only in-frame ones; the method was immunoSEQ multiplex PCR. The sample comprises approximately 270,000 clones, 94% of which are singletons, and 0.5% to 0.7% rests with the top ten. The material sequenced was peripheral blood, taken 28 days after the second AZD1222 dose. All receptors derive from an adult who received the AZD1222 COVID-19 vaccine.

CDR3 region: CAISEGGQGAGNTIYF. CDR3 DNA: TGTGCCATCAGTGAAGGCGGACAGGGGGCTGGAAACACCATATATTTT. V is TRBV10-3 and J is TRBJ1-3, with 10 bases lining up with TRBD1. The V and J ends lost 3 bases and 2 bases, in that order; junction bases with no gene match: 4. Germline V gene data show CDR1 as ENHRY and CDR2 as SYGVKD. CDR3 length: 16 amino acids.

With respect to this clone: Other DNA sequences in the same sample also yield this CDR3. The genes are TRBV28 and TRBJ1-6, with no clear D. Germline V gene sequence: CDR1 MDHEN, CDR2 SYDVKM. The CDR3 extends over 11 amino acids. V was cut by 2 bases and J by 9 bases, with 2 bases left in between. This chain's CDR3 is CASSLRSPLHF. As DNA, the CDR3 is TGTGCCAGCAGTTTACGTTCACCCCTCCACTTT.

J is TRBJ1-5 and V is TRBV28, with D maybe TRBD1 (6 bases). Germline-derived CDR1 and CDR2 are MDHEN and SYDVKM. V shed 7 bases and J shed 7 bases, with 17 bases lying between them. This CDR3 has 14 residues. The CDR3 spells CASTAGARAQPQHF. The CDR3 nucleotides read TGTGCCAGCACGGCAGGGGCCAGGGCACAGCCCCAGCATTTT. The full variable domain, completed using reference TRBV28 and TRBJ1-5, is DVKVTQSSRYLVKRTGEKVFLECVQDMDHENMFWYRQDPGLGLRLIYFSYDVKMKEKGDIPEGYSVSREKKERFSLILESASTNQTSMYLCASTAGARAQPQHFGDGTRLSIL.

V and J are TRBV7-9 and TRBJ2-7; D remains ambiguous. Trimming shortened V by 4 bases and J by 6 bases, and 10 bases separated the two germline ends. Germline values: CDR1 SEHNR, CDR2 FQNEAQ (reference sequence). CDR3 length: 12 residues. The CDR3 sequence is CASSSDFGEQYF. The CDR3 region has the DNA TGTGCCAGCAGCTCCGACTTCGGCGAGCAGTACTTC.

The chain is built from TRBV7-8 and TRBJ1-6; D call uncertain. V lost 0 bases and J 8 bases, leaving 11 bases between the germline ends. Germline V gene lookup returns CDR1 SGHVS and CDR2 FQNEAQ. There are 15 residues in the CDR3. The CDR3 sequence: CASSLARERYSPLHF. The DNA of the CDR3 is TGTGCCAGCAGCTTAGCGCGCGAGAGATATTCACCCCTCCACTTT.

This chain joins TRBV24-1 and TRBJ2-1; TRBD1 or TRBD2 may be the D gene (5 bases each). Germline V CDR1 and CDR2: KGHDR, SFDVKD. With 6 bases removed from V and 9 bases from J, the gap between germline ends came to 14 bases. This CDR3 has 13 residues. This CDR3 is CATSPWKGSEQFF. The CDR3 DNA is TGTGCCACCAGTCCGTGGAAGGGGAGTGAGCAGTTCTTC.

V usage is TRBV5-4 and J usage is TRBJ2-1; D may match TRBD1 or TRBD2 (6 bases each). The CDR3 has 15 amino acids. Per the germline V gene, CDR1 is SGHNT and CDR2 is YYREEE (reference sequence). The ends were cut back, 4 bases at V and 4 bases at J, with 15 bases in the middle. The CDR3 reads CASSRGGISYNEQFF. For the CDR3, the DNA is TGTGCCAGCAGCCGAGGGGGGATAAGTTACAATGAGCAGTTCTTC. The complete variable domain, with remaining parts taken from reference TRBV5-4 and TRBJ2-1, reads ETGVTQSPTHLIKTRGQQVTLRCSSQSGHNTVSWYQQALGQGPQFIFQYYREEENGRGNFPPRFSGLQFPNYSSELNVNALELDDSALYLCASSRGGISYNEQFFGPGTRLTVL.

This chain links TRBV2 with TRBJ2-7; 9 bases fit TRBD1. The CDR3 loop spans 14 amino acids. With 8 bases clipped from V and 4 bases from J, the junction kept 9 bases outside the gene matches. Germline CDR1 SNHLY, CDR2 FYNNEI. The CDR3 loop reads CASLPGTGSYEQYF. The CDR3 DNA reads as TGTGCCAGCCTACCCGGGACAGGGTCGTACGAGCAGTACTTC. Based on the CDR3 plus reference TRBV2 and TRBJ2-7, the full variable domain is EPEVTQTPSHQVTQMGQEVILRCVPISNHLYFYWYRQILGQKVEFLVSFYNNEISEKSEIFDDQFSVERPDGSNFTLKIRSTKLEDSAMYFCASLPGTGSYEQYFGPGTRLTVT.

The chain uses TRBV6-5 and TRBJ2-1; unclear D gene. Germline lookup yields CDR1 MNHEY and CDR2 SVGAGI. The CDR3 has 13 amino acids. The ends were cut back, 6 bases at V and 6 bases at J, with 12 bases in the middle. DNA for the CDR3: TGTGCCAGCAGCCCCAACCCAAGCAATGAGCAGTTCTTC. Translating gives CASSPNPSNEQFF.

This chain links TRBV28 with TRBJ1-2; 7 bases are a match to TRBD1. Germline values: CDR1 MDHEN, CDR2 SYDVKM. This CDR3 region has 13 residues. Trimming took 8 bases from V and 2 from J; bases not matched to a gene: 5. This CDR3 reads CASLEGANYGYTF. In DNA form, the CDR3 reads TGTGCCAGCTTGGAGGGGGCGAACTATGGCTACACCTTC.

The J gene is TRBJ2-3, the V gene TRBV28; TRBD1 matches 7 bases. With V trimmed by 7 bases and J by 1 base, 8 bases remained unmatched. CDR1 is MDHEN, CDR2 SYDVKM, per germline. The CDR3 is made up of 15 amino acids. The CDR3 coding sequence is TGTGCCAGCACTCGTCAGGGGGACGGCACAGATACGCAGTATTTT. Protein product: CASTRQGDGTDTQYF.

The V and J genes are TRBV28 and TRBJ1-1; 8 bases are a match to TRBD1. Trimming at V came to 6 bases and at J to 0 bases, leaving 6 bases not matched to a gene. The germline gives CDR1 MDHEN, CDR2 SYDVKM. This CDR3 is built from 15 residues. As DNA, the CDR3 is TGTGCCAGCAGCCCAGGGGGCCCCATGAACACTGAAGCTTTCTTT. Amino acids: CASSPGGPMNTEAFF. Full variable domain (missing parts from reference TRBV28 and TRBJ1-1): DVKVTQSSRYLVKRTGEKVFLECVQDMDHENMFWYRQDPGLGLRLIYFSYDVKMKEKGDIPEGYSVSREKKERFSLILESASTNQTSMYLCASSPGGPMNTEAFFGQGTRLTVV.

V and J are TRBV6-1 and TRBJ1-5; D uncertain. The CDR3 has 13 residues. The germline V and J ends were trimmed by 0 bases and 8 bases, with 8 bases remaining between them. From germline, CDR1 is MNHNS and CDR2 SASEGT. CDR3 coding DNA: TGTGCCAGCAGTGAAGCGAGGTCGGAGCCCCAGCATTTT. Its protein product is CASSEARSEPQHF.

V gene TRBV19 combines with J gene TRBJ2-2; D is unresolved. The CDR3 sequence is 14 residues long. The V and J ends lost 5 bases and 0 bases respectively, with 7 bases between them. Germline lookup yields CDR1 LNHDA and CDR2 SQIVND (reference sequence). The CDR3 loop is CASSQTANTGELFF. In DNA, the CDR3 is TGTGCCAGTAGTCAAACAGCGAACACCGGGGAGCTGTTTTTT. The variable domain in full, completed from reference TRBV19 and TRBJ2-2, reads DGGITQSPKYLFRKEGQNVTLSCEQNLNHDAMYWYRQDPGQGLRLIYYSQIVNDFQKGDIAEGYSVSREKKESFPLTVTSAQKNPTAFYLCASSQTANTGELFFGEGSRLTVL.

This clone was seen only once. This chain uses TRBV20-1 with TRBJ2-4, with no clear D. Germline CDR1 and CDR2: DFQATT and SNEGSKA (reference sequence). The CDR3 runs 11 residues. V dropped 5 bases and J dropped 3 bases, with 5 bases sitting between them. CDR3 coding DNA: TGCAGTGCTCCCAGCAAAAACATTCAGTACTTC. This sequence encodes CSAPSKNIQYF.

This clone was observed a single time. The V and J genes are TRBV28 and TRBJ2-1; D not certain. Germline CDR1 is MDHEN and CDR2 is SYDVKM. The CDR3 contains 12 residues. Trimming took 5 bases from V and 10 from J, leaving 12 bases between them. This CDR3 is CASSPSRAEQFF. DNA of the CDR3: TGTGCCAGCAGTCCCTCCCGGGCCGAGCAGTTCTTC.

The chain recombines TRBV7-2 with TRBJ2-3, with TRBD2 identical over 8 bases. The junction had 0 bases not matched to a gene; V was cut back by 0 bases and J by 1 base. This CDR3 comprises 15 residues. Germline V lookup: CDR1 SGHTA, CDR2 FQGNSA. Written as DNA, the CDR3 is TGTGCCAGCAGCTTAGCCGGGAGGGGCACAGATACGCAGTATTTT. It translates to CASSLAGRGTDTQYF.

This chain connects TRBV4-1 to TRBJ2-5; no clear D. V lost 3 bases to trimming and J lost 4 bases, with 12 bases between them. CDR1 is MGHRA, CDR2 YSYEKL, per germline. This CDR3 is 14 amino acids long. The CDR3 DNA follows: TGCGCCAGCAGCCATCCCCAGAAGGGAGAGACCCAGTACTTC. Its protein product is CASSHPQKGETQYF.

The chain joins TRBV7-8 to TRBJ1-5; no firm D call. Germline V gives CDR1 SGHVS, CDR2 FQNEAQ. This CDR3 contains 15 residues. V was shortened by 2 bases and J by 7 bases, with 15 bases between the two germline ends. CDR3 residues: CASSLSTLGGQPQHF. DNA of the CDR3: TGTGCCAGCAGCTTAAGCACCCTCGGCGGACAGCCCCAGCATTTT.